The TCR beta chain described here comes from a study of cytomegalovirus exposure and HLA in healthy donors. The donors were part of the validation cohort, which consisted of 120 subjects and was separate from the first cohort of roughly 620 subjects. This table comes from immunoSEQ multiplex PCR, and its TCRdb copy is limited to in-frame clones, with some not included. The table shows hundreds of thousands of clones, with approximately 87% occurring only once. J was trimmed by 4 bases and V by 6 bases; bases with no gene match: 13. Looked up from germline, CDR1 is GTSNPN and CDR2 is SVGIG (reference sequence). The CDR3 extends over 16 amino acids. Study-level findings and limits: Most TCRs appeared rarely, but some public TCRs recurred in many donors.

On this clone: What it recognizes is unknown.

The sequenced sample consisted of PBMCs. The rearrangement uses TRBV30 and TRBJ1-2; TRBD1 matches at 11 bases. This clonotype was sampled from a woman aged 18-30 years in good health and CMV-seronegative. This CDR3 reads CACTDGDRGIFYGYTF. The DNA for the CDR3 is TGTGCCTGTACCGACGGGGACAGGGGGATATTCTATGGCTACACCTTC.